Below are 17 T cell receptor beta chains sequenced from a single sample in a study of radiotherapy plus CTLA-4 blockade in lung cancer. Generated by immunoSEQ multiplex PCR, the TCRdb table keeps only in-frame clones and is missing some. The profile shows 78,000 or so clones, approximately 86% of them singletons. Sequencing used peripheral blood, obtained from a patient treated with radiotherapy plus ipilimumab. The receptors were sampled from a human donor with non-small cell lung cancer who had stable disease on radiotherapy plus ipilimumab.

The chain links TRBV7-8 to TRBJ2-7, with TRBD2 as a possible D gene (5 bases). Germline V CDR1 and CDR2: SGHVS, FQNEAQ. This CDR3 has 15 residues. Trimming shortened V by 5 bases and J by 3 bases, and 17 bases separated the two germline ends. The CDR3 nucleotides are TGTGCCAGCAGCCCAGCACGACGAGAGGGCTACGAGCAGTACTTC. Translating it yields CASSPARREGYEQYF.

This chain uses TRBV6-1 with TRBJ1-2, with 7 bases that match TRBD1. V shed 4 bases, J shed 0 bases, and the junction held 2 bases outside the gene matches. CDR1 is MNHNS and CDR2 is SASEGT in the germline V gene. The CDR3 is 14 amino acids. This chain's CDR3 is CASSVGQSNYGYTF. In nucleotides, the CDR3 is TGTGCCAGCAGTGTGGGACAGTCTAACTATGGCTACACCTTC.

V gene TRBV6-5 combines with J gene TRBJ2-5; weak D call: TRBD2 (5 bases). This CDR3 contains 13 residues. Trimming left V 2 bases short and J 7 bases short, with 11 bases between. Germline CDR1 reads MNHEY; CDR2 reads SVGAGI. CDR3 residues: CASSYSIAGTQYF. The DNA for the CDR3 is TGTGCCAGCAGTTACAGTATTGCGGGGACCCAGTACTTC.

The V and J genes are TRBV6-1 and TRBJ1-1, with D hard to call. Germline V gives CDR1 MNHNS, CDR2 SASEGT. Trimming stripped 1 base from V and 4 bases from J, with 13 bases between. This CDR3 has 15 residues. The CDR3 DNA is TGTGCCAGCAGTGAAGGGTACGGGGTTTTCACTGAAGCTTTCTTT. Translated, it gives CASSEGYGVFTEAFF.

V usage is TRBV2 and J usage is TRBJ1-2; D not certain. The CDR3 extends over 12 amino acids. Looked up from germline, CDR1 is SNHLY and CDR2 is FYNNEI. V was clipped by 2 bases and J by 5 bases, with 6 bases between them. This CDR3 reads CASSETVYGYTF. CDR3 sequence (DNA): TGTGCCAGCAGTGAAACGGTTTATGGCTACACCTTC.

The chain joins TRBV7-9 to TRBJ2-3; 11 bases are a match to TRBD2. The junction had 6 bases not matched to a gene; V was cut back by 5 bases and J by 2 bases. This CDR3 has 16 amino acids. CDR1 and CDR2 (germline): SEHNR, FQNEAQ (reference sequence). CDR3 bases: TGTGCCAGCAGCCCTATAGCGGGGGGGATCACAGATACGCAGTATTTT. Protein product: CASSPIAGGITDTQYF.

V and J are TRBV20-1 and TRBJ2-3; no reliable D call. V was shortened by 5 bases and J by 2 bases, with 2 bases between the two germline ends. Germline V gene data show CDR1 as DFQATT and CDR2 as SNEGSKA (reference sequence). The CDR3 length is 10 residues. This CDR3 reads CSALTDTQYF. CDR3 bases: TGCAGTGCTCTCACAGATACGCAGTATTTT.

V and J are TRBV30 and TRBJ2-1; 8 bases map to TRBD1. The CDR3 sequence is 14 residues long. Unmatched junction bases numbered 8, after V lost 4 bases and J lost 6 bases. Per germline, CDR1 GTSNPN and CDR2 SVGIG (reference sequence). The CDR3: CAWTRDRNLNEQFF. The CDR3, as DNA: TGTGCCTGGACCCGGGACAGGAACCTCAATGAGCAGTTCTTC.

The V gene is TRBV11-2, the J gene TRBJ2-7; 9 positions agree with TRBD2. Germline V gives CDR1 SGHAT, CDR2 FQNNGV. The CDR3 covers 14 residues. The V segment lost 5 bases and the J segment 12 bases; nucleotides outside the gene matches: 14. This CDR3 reads CASSPGGSGRQRYF. The CDR3 DNA sequence: TGTGCCAGCAGCCCGGGAGGGAGCGGGAGGCAGAGGTACTTC.

The rearrangement uses TRBV9 and TRBJ2-1; 9 bases are a match to TRBD1. J gave up 10 bases and V 4 bases, and 9 bases lay outside the gene matches. CDR3 length: 14 residues. Germline CDR1 reads SGDLS; CDR2 reads YYNGEE. The CDR3 spells CASSIPGQGNEQFF. CDR3 DNA: TGTGCCAGCAGCATACCGGGACAGGGAAACGAGCAGTTCTTC.

V gene TRBV6-6 combines with J gene TRBJ1-4; no firm D call. V shed 6 bases and J shed 5 bases, with 16 bases lying between them. This CDR3 contains 15 residues. The germline gives CDR1 MNHNY, CDR2 SVGAGI (reference sequence). For the CDR3, the DNA is TGTGCCAGCAGCCCCCAAGGACGGCTCAATGAAAAACTGTTTTTT. Translated: CASSPQGRLNEKLFF.

V gene TRBV14 combines with J gene TRBJ2-2, with no clear D. CDR1 SGHDN and CDR2 FVKESK come from the germline V gene. The CDR3 is 15 amino acids. The V end was cut by 0 bases, the J end by 4 bases, with 9 bases between. The CDR3 nucleotides read TGTGCCAGCAGCCAAGATTCGCACCGCACCGGGGAGCTGTTTTTT. The encoded protein is CASSQDSHRTGELFF.

V and J are TRBV28 and TRBJ1-4; 7 bases are a match to TRBD1. The CDR3 covers 16 residues. The ends lost 0 bases at V and 1 base at J; junction bases unmatched: 2. CDR1 MDHEN and CDR2 SYDVKM come from the germline V gene. The CDR3 DNA reads TGTGCCAGCAGTTTATGGGGGACAGAAACTAATGAAAAACTGTTTTTT. Its protein is CASSLWGTETNEKLFF.

The chain links TRBV19 to TRBJ1-5; 8 bases map to TRBD1. CDR1 is LNHDA, CDR2 SQIVND, per germline (reference sequence). V was pared by 5 bases and J by 11 bases, with 14 bases of the junction left unmatched. The CDR3 contains 15 residues. The DNA for the CDR3 is TGTGCCAGTAGTTTCCAGGGGGCCCCCAGGGTGGCCCAGCATTTT. Residues: CASSFQGAPRVAQHF.

The chain couples TRBV15 to TRBJ2-1, with 11 bases identical to TRBD2. This CDR3 region has 19 residues. V lost 3 bases to trimming and J lost 6 bases; unmatched junction nucleotides: 16. Germline CDR1 LNHNV, CDR2 YYDKDF (reference sequence). This chain's CDR3 is CATSRASGIAGGSGNEQFF. Here the CDR3 DNA reads TGTGCCACCAGCAGGGCCTCGGGGATAGCGGGGGGGTCGGGCAATGAGCAGTTCTTC.

The V and J genes are TRBV5-8 and TRBJ1-5; D gene ambiguous. V was trimmed by 4 bases and J by 0 bases, leaving 20 bases between them. Germline loops: CDR1 SGHTS, CDR2 YDEGEE. CDR3 length: 18 residues. CDR3 amino acids: CASSPPGSRVYSNQPQHF. CDR3 bases: TGTGCCAGCAGCCCCCCGGGTTCGAGGGTTTATAGCAATCAGCCCCAGCATTTT.

The V gene is TRBV5-1, the J gene TRBJ2-7; D is possibly TRBD2 (6 bases). This CDR3 has 14 residues. V lost 3 bases to trimming and J lost 1 base, with 11 bases between them. The germline CDR1 and CDR2 sequences are SGHRS and YFSETQ. CDR3 loop: CASSWTEGSYEQYF. In DNA, the CDR3 is TGCGCCAGCAGCTGGACGGAGGGGTCCTACGAGCAGTACTTC.